A single sample gave rise to the 12 T cell receptor beta chains below, sequenced in a study of shared clonotypes between healthy human individuals. Clones were sequenced by immunoSEQ multiplex PCR, and TCRdb holds only the in-frame ones, with some missing. The data show around 2,000,000 clones, about 95% seen once. Positive CCR7 selection of CD45RO-negative cells yielded the naive CD8 cells, and terminally differentiated effector memory CD45RA+ cells were excluded. The source material was naive CD8+ T cells sorted from blood. The receptors were gathered from a man between 18 and 29 years old in good health.

Comment on this clone: Within the sample, other DNA sequences also encode this same CDR3. The chain combines TRBV9 with TRBJ1-1, with TRBD1 matching 8 bases. V shed 3 bases and J 2 bases; nucleotides not matched to a gene: 3. Looked up from germline, CDR1 is SGDLS and CDR2 is YYNGEE. The CDR3 contains 14 residues. CDR3: CASSATGGNTEAFF. DNA of the CDR3: TGTGCCAGCAGCGCTACAGGGGGAAACACTGAAGCTTTCTTT. Full variable domain (remainder filled in from reference TRBV9 and TRBJ1-1): DSGVTQTPKHLITATGQRVTLRCSPRSGDLSVYWYQQSLDQGLQFLIQYYNGEERAKGNILERFSAQQFPDLHSELNLSSLELGDSALYFCASSATGGNTEAFFGQGTRLTVV.

The rearrangement joins TRBV7-9 to TRBJ2-7; 11 bases line up with TRBD2. CDR1 SEHNR and CDR2 FQNEAQ come from the germline V gene (reference sequence). The V gene end was trimmed by 5 bases and the J gene end by 7 bases; junction bases not matched to a gene: 4. CDR3 size: 13 residues. The CDR3 spells CASSEGLAEEQYF. CDR3 DNA sequence: TGTGCCAGCAGCGAGGGACTAGCGGAAGAGCAGTACTTC.

The chain couples TRBV10-1 to TRBJ1-4; D is unresolved. Germline V gene sequence: CDR1 WNHNN, CDR2 SYGVQD (reference sequence). V was cut by 0 bases and J by 8 bases, with 16 bases left in between. The CDR3 extends over 16 amino acids. The CDR3 sequence: CASSESIEGESEKLFF. The CDR3 DNA follows: TGCGCCAGCAGTGAGTCGATCGAGGGAGAGAGCGAAAAACTGTTTTTT.

The V and J genes are TRBV5-6 and TRBJ2-3; D possibly matches TRBD1 or TRBD2 (5 bases each). The CDR3 runs to 15 residues. Germline values: CDR1 SGHDT, CDR2 YYEEEE. Trimming removed 5 bases from V and 2 bases from J, with 15 bases in between. As DNA, the CDR3 is TGTGCCAGCAGTTCAACAGGAGGAGTCACAGATACGCAGTATTTT. Its translation is CASSSTGGVTDTQYF.

As regards this clone: Other nucleotide sequences from this sample produce the same CDR3. The V and J genes are TRBV29-1 and TRBJ2-1; D unresolved. The CDR3 runs 10 residues. V gave up 6 bases and J gave up 5 bases, with 5 bases separating them. The V gene's germline CDR1 is SQVTM and CDR2 ANQGSEA. CDR3 sequence: CSVRDNEQFF. The CDR3 coding sequence is TGCAGCGTCCGGGACAATGAGCAGTTCTTC.

Here the CDR3 reads CASSPWDSATNEKLFF. The CDR3 nucleotides are TGTGCCAGCAGCCCCTGGGACAGTGCAACTAATGAAAAACTGTTTTTT. This chain connects TRBV7-9 to TRBJ1-4; 7 positions agree with TRBD1. CDR1 SEHNR and CDR2 FQNEAQ come from the germline V gene (reference sequence). The CDR3 sequence is 16 residues long. V trimming: 5 bases; J trimming: 0 bases; junction bases outside the gene matches: 6.

The DNA for the CDR3 is TGTGCCAGCAGCGAGAGCGCCCTCTCCTACGAGCAGTACTTC. Translated: CASSESALSYEQYF. The chain uses TRBV9 and TRBJ2-7; D unclear. Germline loops: CDR1 SGDLS, CDR2 YYNGEE. This CDR3 is built from 14 residues. Trimming removed 3 bases from V and 0 bases from J, with 10 bases in between. Together with reference TRBV9 and TRBJ2-7, the CDR3 gives the full variable domain: DSGVTQTPKHLITATGQRVTLRCSPRSGDLSVYWYQQSLDQGLQFLIQYYNGEERAKGNILERFSAQQFPDLHSELNLSSLELGDSALYFCASSESALSYEQYFGPGTRLTVT.

This chain connects TRBV28 to TRBJ2-3, with D perhaps TRBD2 (6 bases). This CDR3 spans 16 amino acids. Per germline, CDR1 MDHEN and CDR2 SYDVKM. With 6 bases removed from V and 2 bases from J, the gap between germline ends came to 18 bases. The CDR3: CASSPVRDLYTDTQYF. The CDR3 DNA reads TGTGCCAGCAGCCCCGTTCGGGACTTATACACAGATACGCAGTATTTT.

V usage is TRBV7-9 and J usage is TRBJ2-5; 11 bases map to TRBD1. The V gene's germline CDR1 is SEHNR and CDR2 FQNEAQ (reference sequence). The CDR3 totals 16 residues. Unmatched junction bases numbered 3, after V lost 1 base and J lost 2 bases. CDR3 loop: CASSLVGQGGQETQYF. CDR3 nucleotides: TGTGCCAGCAGCTTAGTGGGACAGGGGGGACAAGAGACCCAGTACTTC.

This chain joins TRBV2 and TRBJ2-1; D is undetermined. This CDR3 has 17 amino acids. Germline V gene data show CDR1 as SNHLY and CDR2 as FYNNEI. Between the trimmed V and J ends, which lost 1 base and 0 bases, there was a span of 13 bases. The chain's CDR3 is CASSEVAASSSYNEQFF. As DNA, the CDR3 is TGTGCCAGCAGTGAAGTGGCCGCATCGAGCTCCTACAATGAGCAGTTCTTC.

This clone showed up just once. CDR3 amino acids: CASSDPGWYGYTF. The CDR3 region has the DNA TGTGCCAGTAGTGATCCAGGGTGGTATGGCTACACCTTC. The gene calls are TRBV19 and TRBJ1-2, with D possibly matching TRBD1 (5 bases). This CDR3 contains 13 residues. CDR1 and CDR2 from the germline V gene are LNHDA and SQIVND (reference sequence). V lost 5 bases and J 5 bases, leaving 12 bases between the germline ends.

Worth noting for this clone: This CDR3 is also generated by other DNA sequences in the sample. J is TRBJ2-1 and V is TRBV5-6, with D unclear. The germline V and J ends were trimmed by 1 base and 4 bases, with 6 bases remaining between them. The CDR3 contains 13 residues. Per germline, CDR1 SGHDT and CDR2 YYEEEE. CDR3 region: CASSLPGYNEQFF. The CDR3 nucleotides read TGTGCCAGCAGCTTGCCGGGTTACAATGAGCAGTTCTTC.